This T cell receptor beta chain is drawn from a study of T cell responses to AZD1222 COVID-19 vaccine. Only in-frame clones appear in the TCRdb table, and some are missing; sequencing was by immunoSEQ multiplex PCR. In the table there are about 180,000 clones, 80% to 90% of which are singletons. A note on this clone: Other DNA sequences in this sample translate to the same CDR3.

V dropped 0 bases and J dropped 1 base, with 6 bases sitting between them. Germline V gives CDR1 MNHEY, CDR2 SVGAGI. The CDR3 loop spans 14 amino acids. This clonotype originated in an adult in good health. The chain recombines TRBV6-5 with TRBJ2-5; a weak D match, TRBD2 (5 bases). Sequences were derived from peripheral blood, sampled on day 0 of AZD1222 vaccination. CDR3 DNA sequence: TGTGCCAGCAGTTACTCGAGGGCCCAAGAGACCCAGTACTTC. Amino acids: CASSYSRAQETQYF.